This entry features one TCR beta chain sequence. This clonotype has a count of ten or more. The clone's antigen remains unknown. A junction end diverges from the germline sequence, so it may reflect a read error. This record comes from a study of T-cell reconstitution after alpha-beta-depleted transplantation in children (dated by TCRdb to the mid-2010s). Looking at the study overall: T-cell immune reconstitution after TCRalphabeta/CD19-depleted allogeneic hematopoietic cell transplantation in children was quantitatively tracked in the study by means of TCR repertoire profiling. The paper as a whole reports these results and caveats: In some patients, the high TCRbeta diversity seen at day 60 was put down to recipient T cells and intrathymic progenitors that had survived conditioning. Apparently early alphabetaT-cell count recovery about two months after transplant reportedly relied on only several hundred rapidly expanded clones derived from non-depleted graft cells. Over the following months the frequencies of hyperexpanded clones went down, and after one year T-cell counts and TCRbeta diversity were mostly credited to newly produced T cells.

The treatment or condition label, as the study defines it: allogeneic hematopoietic cell transplantation with graft depleted of TCRalphabeta T cells and CD19 B cells. Transplant recipients were children who received TCRalphabeta/CD19-depleted allogeneic hematopoietic cell grafts. The germline V gene (reference sequence) provides CDR1 LGHDT and CDR2 YNNKEL. The CDR3 measures 14 amino acids from cysteine to phenylalanine. The DNA shown is the 42-base CDR3, in frame from base 1. Library preparation employed PCR. The sequencer listed for this sample is Illumina HiSeq 2500. TCR libraries were prepared with molecular barcoding, using unique molecular identifiers to normalize TCRbeta repertoire quantification. Using fastp at Q25 and MiXCR, TCRdb reprocessed the public reads and kept productive beta chains. Each CDR3 protein appears once, grouped with its most common genes and DNA. This sample lists tens of thousands of distinct CDR3 sequences; approximately 4.4% were detected once. The ten largest clones represent approximately 17% of the sample.

The sequencing here drew on PBMCs, mostly from graft donor cells, taken 180 days after TCRalphabeta/CD19-depleted stem cell transplant. The sequence was obtained from a boy in the first two years of life who had a stem cell transplant for acute myeloid leukemia, so the T cells may come from the graft donor. The V and J genes are TRBV3-1 and TRBJ1-1, and possibly TRBD1, on 5 matching bases. The CDR3 reads as follows: CASSQVVLDTTKVF. Read as DNA, the sequence is TGTGCCAGCAGTCAGGTTGTCCTGGACACCACTAAAGTCTTT. The CDR3, completed at both ends by the reference TRBV3-1 and TRBJ1-1 genes, gives the full variable domain DTAVSQTPKYLVTQMGNDKSIKCEQNLGHDTMYWYKQDSKKFLKIMFSYNNKELIINETVPNRFSPKSPDKAHLNLHINSLELGDSAVYFCASSQVVLDTTKVFGQGTRLTVV.